These 22 T cell receptor beta chains were all obtained from the same sample, sequenced in a study of shared clonotypes between healthy human individuals. The assay was immunoSEQ multiplex PCR, and TCRdb's table has in-frame clones only and misses some. The repertoire has 450,000 to 500,000 clones, almost 80% of them found once; the top ten carry about 12%. Sequenced sample: PBMCs. These receptors were obtained from a woman aged 40 to 50 in good health. Some clones in this sample may be carry-over from other donors' samples.

The rearrangement uses TRBV30 and TRBJ2-7; D perhaps matches TRBD1 (6 bases). The CDR3 has 17 residues. Germline CDR1 reads GTSNPN; CDR2 reads SVGIG (reference sequence). Between the trimmed V and J ends, which lost 2 bases and 2 bases, there was a span of 22 bases. The CDR3 spells CAWSRGSSLWDPYEQYF. The CDR3 DNA reads as TGTGCCTGGAGTAGGGGGTCATCCTTATGGGATCCCTACGAGCAGTACTTC.

The rearrangement uses TRBV5-5 and TRBJ1-4; the D is unclear. V dropped 3 bases and J dropped 4 bases, with 10 bases sitting between them. Germline V lookup: CDR1 SGHKS, CDR2 YYEKEE (reference sequence). This CDR3 is built from 14 residues. In DNA form, the CDR3 reads TGTGCCAGCAGCTGGGCTGGTGGTAATGAAAAACTGTTTTTT. It is translated as CASSWAGGNEKLFF.

The genes are TRBV5-1 and TRBJ2-3, with TRBD1 as a possible D gene (5 bases). V gave up 0 bases and J gave up 4 bases, with 6 bases separating them. The V gene's germline CDR1 is SGHRS and CDR2 YFSETQ. The CDR3 loop spans 13 amino acids. The CDR3 DNA sequence: TGCGCCAGCAGCTTGGGGGGCTCAGATACGCAGTATTTT. It yields the protein CASSLGGSDTQYF.

The sample holds one count of this clone. This sequence joins TRBV7-2 and TRBJ2-7; D is possibly TRBD2 (5 bases). Trimming took off 5 bases at V and 3 bases at J, with 23 bases between the two ends. The CDR3 length is 17 residues. CDR1 is SGHTA and CDR2 is FQGNSA in the germline V gene. The CDR3 DNA follows: TGTGCCAGCAGCACTTCGGTAGGACTCTTGGGAAACTACGAGCAGTACTTC. Translating it yields CASSTSVGLLGNYEQYF.

This chain connects TRBV4-3 to TRBJ2-3; perhaps TRBD1 as D (6 bases). The CDR3 is 17 amino acids. In germline, CDR1 is LGHNA, CDR2 YSLEER. V shed 1 base and J shed 2 bases, with 16 bases lying between them. Written as DNA, the CDR3 is TGCGCCAGCAGCCAAGGTAGTTCGGGACAATCCACAGATACGCAGTATTTT. It encodes CASSQGSSGQSTDTQYF.

V usage is TRBV7-2 and J usage is TRBJ2-5, with TRBD2 matching 8 bases. Germline V CDR1 and CDR2: SGHTA, FQGNSA. Germline trimming cut 6 bases from V and 4 bases from J; bases unmatched to any gene: 4. CDR3 length: 13 amino acids. The DNA of the CDR3 is TGTGCCAGCAGTACAGCGGGAGTAGAGACCCAGTACTTC. It encodes CASSTAGVETQYF.

The V and J genes are TRBV5-4 and TRBJ2-5; TRBD1 agrees at 9 bases. There are 15 residues in the CDR3. Germline values: CDR1 SGHNT, CDR2 YYREEE (reference sequence). V dropped 4 bases and J dropped 4; count of bases not matched to a gene: 8. In DNA, the CDR3 is TGTGCCAGCAGCCTGCGGACAGGGGTGGTAGAGACCCAGTACTTC. This sequence encodes CASSLRTGVVETQYF.

V usage is TRBV15 and J usage is TRBJ1-5; D not certain. V was pared by 3 bases and J by 0 bases, with 15 bases between. CDR3 size: 17 residues. Germline V CDR1 and CDR2: LNHNV, YYDKDF (reference sequence). CDR3 loop: CATSSPLGSYSNQPQHF. The CDR3 DNA reads TGTGCCACCAGCAGCCCTTTGGGTAGCTATAGCAATCAGCCCCAGCATTTT.

Points on this clone: Other DNA sequences in the sample encode the same CDR3. The chain couples TRBV11-2 to TRBJ2-3; the D is unclear. Germline CDR1 reads SGHAT; CDR2 reads FQNNGV. The CDR3 contains 13 residues. Trimming pared 2 bases from V and 0 bases from J, leaving 3 bases between. The DNA of the CDR3 is TGTGCCAGCAGCTTACCCAGCACAGATACGCAGTATTTT. Amino acid sequence: CASSLPSTDTQYF.

The chain employs TRBV7-9 and TRBJ1-2; D not certain. V dropped 2 bases and J dropped 8 bases, with 24 bases sitting between them. The CDR3 loop spans 17 amino acids. Germline lookup yields CDR1 SEHNR and CDR2 FQNEAQ (reference sequence). The CDR3 here is CASSLRNSIVDRGGYTF. CDR3 in DNA: TGTGCCAGCAGCTTAAGGAACTCGATTGTTGACCGGGGAGGCTACACCTTC.

The chain has TRBV5-1 and TRBJ2-5; 11 bases agree with TRBD2. V was pared by 5 bases and J by 2 bases, with 5 bases of the junction left unmatched. The CDR3 has 15 residues. Per the germline V gene, CDR1 is SGHRS and CDR2 is YFSETQ. CDR3: CASRGLAGGQETQYF. In nucleotides, the CDR3 is TGCGCCAGCAGGGGGCTAGCGGGAGGTCAAGAGACCCAGTACTTC. The full variable domain, rest sourced from reference TRBV5-1 and TRBJ2-5, is KAGVTQTPRYLIKTRGQQVTLSCSPISGHRSVSWYQQTPGQGLQFLFEYFSETQRNKGNFPGRFSGRQFSNSRSEMNVSTLELGDSALYLCASRGLAGGQETQYFGPGTRLLVL.

This clone was seen more than once but under ten times. J is TRBJ2-5 and V is TRBV4-1; TRBD1 agrees at 8 bases. The CDR3 covers 16 residues. CDR1 and CDR2 from the germline V gene are MGHRA and YSYEKL. V shed 0 bases and J 5 bases; nucleotides not matched to a gene: 8. The CDR3 loop reads CASSQEAGTGGETQYF. DNA for the CDR3: TGCGCCAGCAGCCAAGAAGCCGGGACAGGCGGTGAGACCCAGTACTTC.

V usage is TRBV5-4 and J usage is TRBJ2-5, with 12 bases fitting TRBD2. The germline V gene encodes CDR1 SGHNT and CDR2 YYREEE (reference sequence). The CDR3 loop spans 16 amino acids. J gave up 5 bases and V 0 bases, and 5 bases lay outside the gene matches. The CDR3 loop reads CASSLATSGRRETQYF. For the CDR3, the DNA is TGTGCCAGCAGCTTGGCGACTAGCGGGAGAAGGGAGACCCAGTACTTC.

As regards this clone: Only one base separates this from a far larger clonotype, so it likely reflects a read error. Other DNA sequences from this sample encode an identical CDR3 as well. The CDR3 DNA reads TGTGCCAGCAGCTTAGACAGGAACACTGAAGCTTTCTTT. It codes for CASSLDRNTEAFF. J is TRBJ1-1 and V is TRBV7-8; D remains ambiguous. The germline V gene encodes CDR1 SGHVS and CDR2 FQNEAQ. With 1 base removed from V and 1 base from J, the gap between germline ends came to 4 bases. The CDR3 extends over 13 amino acids.

This clone appeared once. The chain couples TRBV5-1 to TRBJ2-3, with 10 bases that match TRBD1. CDR3 length equals 16 residues. In germline, CDR1 is SGHRS, CDR2 YFSETQ. V shed 3 bases and J 4 bases; nucleotides not matched to a gene: 8. In nucleotides, the CDR3 is TGCGCCAGCAGCTGGATGGCGACAGGGGGCGCAGATACGCAGTATTTT. Residues: CASSWMATGGADTQYF.

The gene calls are TRBV7-2 and TRBJ2-7, with 13 bases identical to TRBD2. CDR1 is SGHTA and CDR2 is FQGNSA in the germline V gene. Unmatched junction bases numbered 7, after V lost 1 base and J lost 7 bases. The CDR3 extends over 16 amino acids. As DNA, the CDR3 is TGTGCCAGCAGCTTAGTACTAGCGGGAGGGCGAGGTGAGCAGTACTTC. Amino acids: CASSLVLAGGRGEQYF. Complete variable domain (other parts from reference TRBV7-2 and TRBJ2-7): GAGVSQSPSNKVTEKGKDVELRCDPISGHTALYWYRQSLGQGLEFLIYFQGNSAPDKSGLPSDRFSAERTGGSVSTLTIQRTQQEDSAVYLCASSLVLAGGRGEQYFGPGTRLTVT.

The chain joins TRBV27 to TRBJ2-7; D is unresolved. This CDR3 contains 15 residues. V was pared by 3 bases and J by 2 bases, with 14 bases between. The germline CDR1 and CDR2 sequences are MNHEY and SMNVEV (reference sequence). The DNA of the CDR3 is TGTGCCAGCAGTTTCGTCGGAACTTCCCCCTACGAGCAGTACTTC. It codes for CASSFVGTSPYEQYF.

The J gene is TRBJ2-7, the V gene TRBV7-8; 8 bases are shared with TRBD1. V lost 4 bases and J lost 6; bases outside the gene matches: 8. This CDR3 comprises 14 residues. The germline V gene has CDR1 SGHVS and CDR2 FQNEAQ. CDR3 loop: CASSSRTGLAEQYF. DNA of the CDR3: TGTGCCAGCAGCTCCCGGACAGGGTTGGCCGAGCAGTACTTC.

This clone was recorded only once. V gene TRBV5-1 combines with J gene TRBJ2-7; the D call may be TRBD1 or TRBD2 (5 bases each). The CDR3 contains 13 residues. The germline V gene has CDR1 SGHRS and CDR2 YFSETQ. Trimming shortened V by 2 bases and J by 3 bases, and 9 bases separated the two germline ends. DNA of the CDR3: TGCGCCAGCAGCTTTAGGGGAGACTACGAGCAGTACTTC. Protein sequence: CASSFRGDYEQYF. The whole variable domain, remainder taken from reference TRBV5-1 and TRBJ2-7, is KAGVTQTPRYLIKTRGQQVTLSCSPISGHRSVSWYQQTPGQGLQFLFEYFSETQRNKGNFPGRFSGRQFSNSRSEMNVSTLELGDSALYLCASSFRGDYEQYFGPGTRLTVT.

Note on this clone: Being one base from a much bigger clone, this may be a read error. The genes are TRBV7-9 and TRBJ1-2; possibly TRBD1 for D (5 bases). The V end lost 3 bases, the J end lost 5 bases, and 7 bases lay between the germline ends. The CDR3 has 12 amino acids. Germline V gene data show CDR1 as SEHNR and CDR2 as FQNEAQ (reference sequence). DNA of the CDR3: TGTGCCAGCAGCTTCCCAGGGTATGGCTACACCTTC. Its protein is CASSFPGYGYTF.

The chain recombines TRBV28 with TRBJ1-5; 8 bases are shared with TRBD1. V was pared by 1 base and J by 6 bases, with 8 bases of the junction left unmatched. The CDR3 has 16 amino acids. Germline assignment: CDR1 MDHEN and CDR2 SYDVKM. In nucleotides, the CDR3 is TGTGCCAGCAGTTTATATTCAGGGGGCGCGGGTCAGCCCCAGCATTTT. It codes for CASSLYSGGAGQPQHF.

The chain joins TRBV18 to TRBJ1-1, with unresolved D. Trimming stripped 6 bases from V and 0 bases from J, with 17 bases between. The length of the CDR3 is 16 residues. Germline values: CDR1 KGHSH, CDR2 LQKENI. In nucleotides, the CDR3 is TGTGCCAGCTCCCTCCAAGAGGGTTTCATGAACACTGAAGCTTTCTTT. It specifies CASSLQEGFMNTEAFF.